Listed below are T cell receptor beta chains from one sample, sequenced in a study of T cell responses to AZD1222 COVID-19 vaccine. Produced via immunoSEQ multiplex PCR; TCRdb's table is partial and in-frame only. The sample includes about 130,000 clones, approximately 92% of them seen just once. The sample consisted of peripheral blood, taken 28 days after the second AZD1222 dose. The source of these receptors is an adult who received the AZD1222 COVID-19 vaccine. The CDR3 runs from the conserved cysteine through the conserved F or W. Each record gives: V gene, D gene, J gene, CDR3 protein. A D gene is named only where the DNA matches it firmly.

v_call: TRBV6-2/TRBV6-3
d_call: -
j_call: TRBJ2-1
cdr3_aa: CASSLLRRNYNEQFF

v_call: TRBV6-5
d_call: -
j_call: TRBJ2-7
cdr3_aa: CASSPVGGFYF

v_call: TRBV4-3
d_call: TRBD1
j_call: TRBJ1-4
cdr3_aa: CASSDVGVKQTGVGEKLFF

v_call: TRBV24-1
d_call: -
j_call: TRBJ2-3
cdr3_aa: CATSDDRGTDTQYF

v_call: TRBV19
d_call: TRBD1
j_call: TRBJ2-7
cdr3_aa: CASSIAGQLYEQYF

v_call: TRBV7-9
d_call: -
j_call: TRBJ1-2
cdr3_aa: CASSLAGAGNGYTF

v_call: TRBV7-9
d_call: -
j_call: TRBJ1-3
cdr3_aa: CASSPQLSRAGNTIYF

v_call: TRBV9
d_call: TRBD1
j_call: TRBJ2-7
cdr3_aa: CASSAHPDRTYEQYF

v_call: TRBV10-3
d_call: TRBD2
j_call: TRBJ2-2
cdr3_aa: CAIGLLAGDAGELFF

v_call: TRBV29-1
d_call: -
j_call: TRBJ2-3
cdr3_aa: CSADRDTDTQYF

v_call: TRBV28
d_call: -
j_call: TRBJ1-6
cdr3_aa: CASSVTGLKENSPLHF

v_call: TRBV4-2
d_call: -
j_call: TRBJ1-2
cdr3_aa: CASSQIQGYGYTF

v_call: TRBV3-1/TRBV3-2
d_call: -
j_call: TRBJ2-7
cdr3_aa: CASSQRMGPYEQYF

v_call: TRBV28
d_call: TRBD2
j_call: TRBJ2-7
cdr3_aa: CASSLSGRAYEQYF